The sequence of this T cell receptor (beta chain) was determined in a study of T cell responses to AZD1222 COVID-19 vaccine. Across the study: Second-dose intervals of approximately 4 or approximately 12 weeks were pooled. Study-level findings and limits: With dominance at 160-218 and 743-854, vaccine-associated CD4 TCRs spanned spike.

V dropped 0 bases and J dropped 9 bases, with 23 bases sitting between them. The CDR3 spans 17 residues. Germline CDR1 and CDR2: ENHRY and SYGVKD. The table lists this clone with a count of one. Its antigen is unidentified. The data were produced by immunoSEQ multiplex PCR, yet TCRdb's version contains in-frame clones alone and is incomplete. There are under 130,000 clones in the sample; over 75% occur only once, and under 3% lies in the top ten. This sequence was found in an adult in good health. The chain recombines TRBV10-3 with TRBJ1-1, with D unresolved. This specimen was peripheral blood, taken on day 0 of AZD1222 vaccination. In DNA, the CDR3 is TGTGCCATCAGTGAGTCGGTCGGGTTGAACAGAGAGTATAAAGCTTTCTTT. This gives the protein CAISESVGLNREYKAFF.